This T cell receptor (beta chain) originates from a study of blood T cell repertoires in COVID-19. CDR1 is SNHLY and CDR2 is FYNNEI in the germline V gene. The CDR3 has 14 residues. The trim removed 4 bases at V and 5 bases at J, leaving 6 bases unmatched. Per the original methods: Amplified reference gene primers provided the basis for estimating nucleated cell counts. Profiled with immunoSEQ multiplex PCR; TCRdb holds only in-frame clones, not every one. V and J calls and clone size are copied from that table; D and trimming were computed from the DNA. The repertoire holds approximately 210,000 clones, 80% to 85% seen once, with about 8.9% in the top ten. Membership in each cohort depended on participant-reported clinical history.

The origin of this receptor is a woman between 45 and 65 years old with acute COVID-19. The V gene is TRBV2, the J gene TRBJ2-7; TRBD1 aligns across 9 bases. Sequencing input: PBMCs or T cells enriched from blood (not recorded which). The CDR3: CASSVAWTGDEQYF. The CDR3 region has the DNA TGTGCCAGCAGTGTAGCTTGGACAGGGGACGAGCAGTACTTC.